Listed here are 13 T cell receptor beta chains from one sample, sequenced in a study of T cells after yellow fever vaccination. TCRdb reprocessed the 5' RACE reads via MiXCR and lists one record per CDR3 protein. This sample yields fewer than 450,000 distinct CDR3 sequences, of which roughly 8.3% are seen a single time; roughly 15% belongs to the top ten. Here the sequenced sample was PBMCs, taken about 41 days after the first yellow fever vaccination. The receptors shown here come from a man aged 18 to 30 who received the YFV17D yellow fever vaccine.

The chain has TRBV27 and TRBJ1-5; D may be TRBD1 (5 bases). CDR1 is MNHEY and CDR2 is SMNVEV in the germline V gene (reference sequence). This CDR3 has 13 amino acids. Trimming cost V 4 bases and J 12 bases, with 16 bases left between them. The CDR3 spells CASSSSGLGGQHF. The CDR3 DNA follows: TGTGCCAGCAGTTCATCGGGGCTCGGGGGCCAGCATTTT.

The chain carries TRBV6-5 and TRBJ2-1, with TRBD2 identical over 8 bases. Trimming cost V 3 bases and J 9 bases; bases outside gene matches: 10. CDR3 length: 15 amino acids. In germline, CDR1 is MNHEY, CDR2 SVGAGI. CDR3 sequence (DNA): TGTGCCAGCAGTTATCGCTCCGGGGGGGCGGCTGAGCAGTTCTTC. Protein sequence: CASSYRSGGAAEQFF.

This clonotype turned up a few times. The J gene is TRBJ2-7, the V gene TRBV20-1; 7 positions match TRBD2. From germline, CDR1 is DFQATT and CDR2 SNEGSKA (reference sequence). The CDR3 has 15 amino acids. V trimming: 0 bases; J trimming: 7 bases; junction bases outside the gene matches: 12. The chain's CDR3 is CSARELAGVLWEQYV. The CDR3 DNA reads TGCAGTGCTAGAGAATTGGCGGGAGTCTTGTGGGAGCAGTACGTC.

This clonotype has at least ten counts. This sequence joins TRBV20-1 and TRBJ2-1; the match to TRBD2 covers 8 bases. Trimming at V came to 0 bases and at J to 0 bases, leaving 10 bases not matched to a gene. There are 18 residues in the CDR3. CDR1 DFQATT and CDR2 SNEGSKA come from the germline V gene (reference sequence). Here the CDR3 DNA reads TGCAGTGCTAGAGATGTCGTGGGACTAGTCTTCTCCTACAATGAGCAGTTCTTC. Protein product: CSARDVVGLVFSYNEQFF.

This rearrangement joins TRBV4-3 to TRBJ1-6, with 9 bases aligning to TRBD1. The V gene end was trimmed by 1 base and the J gene end by 10 bases; junction bases not matched to a gene: 5. The CDR3 totals 15 residues. The germline V gene has CDR1 LGHNA and CDR2 YSLEER. Written as DNA, the CDR3 is TGCGCCAGCAGCCAAGGGGACAGGGAGAACTCACCCCTCCACTTT. This translates into CASSQGDRENSPLHF.

A few counts support this clonotype. This chain links TRBV15 with TRBJ2-7, with a tentative D call TRBD2 (5 bases). This CDR3 has 14 amino acids. CDR1 and CDR2 from the germline V gene are LNHNV and YYDKDF (reference sequence). The V gene lost 5 bases and the J gene lost 2 bases, with 13 bases spanning the gap. As DNA, the CDR3 is TGTGCCACCAGCTCCGGGATCGGCCCCTACGAGCAGTACGTC. Protein sequence: CATSSGIGPYEQYV.

There are a few counts of this clonotype. The chain uses TRBV29-1 and TRBJ1-1; TRBD1 is a possible D gene (6 bases). This CDR3 region has 15 residues. Deletions cut 1 base from V and 6 bases from J, with 18 bases between. The germline V gene encodes CDR1 SQVTM and CDR2 ANQGSEA. In DNA, the CDR3 is TGCAGCGTTGAAGGGGCGGGGGGCGCAGGATCTGAAGCTTTCTTT. It specifies CSVEGAGGAGSEAFF.

This clonotype was seen a handful of times. For the CDR3, the DNA is TGTGCCAGCAGCCTGGGGCCCGACACAGCTTTCTTT. Its translation: CASSLGPDTAFF. The rearrangement links TRBV13 to TRBJ1-1; a weak D match, TRBD1 (5 bases). Germline V lookup: CDR1 PRHDT, CDR2 FYEKMQ (reference sequence). This CDR3 comprises 12 residues. V lost 5 bases, J lost 10 bases, and 14 bases lay in between.

J is TRBJ2-3 and V is TRBV12-5; D is tentatively TRBD1 or TRBD2 (6 bases each). Trimming pared 6 bases from V and 0 bases from J, leaving 10 bases between. Germline CDR1 LGHNT, CDR2 FRNRAP. The CDR3 is 14 residues long. The CDR3 region has the DNA TGTGCTAGTGGCCCCGGGGGCAGCACAGATACGCAGTATTTT. Protein sequence: CASGPGGSTDTQYF. The entire variable domain, with the rest obtained from reference TRBV12-5 and TRBJ2-3, is as follows: DARVTQTPRHKVTEMGQEVTMRCQPILGHNTVFWYRQTMMQGLELLAYFRNRAPLDDSGMPKDRFSAEMPDATLATLKIQPSEPRDSAVYFCASGPGGSTDTQYFGPGTRLTVL.

Ten or more counts support this clonotype. The chain links TRBV25-1 to TRBJ1-1; D is ambiguous. This CDR3 has 12 residues. Germline CDR1 is MGHDK and CDR2 is SYGVNS. V lost 4 bases to trimming and J lost 2 bases, with 5 bases between them. CDR3 amino acids: CASSGPNTEAFF. The CDR3 DNA follows: TGTGCCAGCAGTGGTCCCAACACTGAAGCTTTCTTT.

There are many counts of this clonotype. The rearrangement links TRBV25-1 to TRBJ2-6, with no clear D. The V gene's germline CDR1 is MGHDK and CDR2 SYGVNS. V was pared by 4 bases and J by 0 bases, with 4 bases between. CDR3 length: 14 amino acids. CDR3 protein: CASSVGSGANVLTF. In DNA, the CDR3 is TGTGCCAGCAGTGTGGGCTCTGGGGCCAACGTCCTGACTTTC.

In its sample, this clonotype was seen a few times. This chain joins TRBV20-1 and TRBJ2-7; either TRBD1 or TRBD2 may supply D (5 bases each). The germline V gene encodes CDR1 DFQATT and CDR2 SNEGSKA (reference sequence). V shed 1 base and J shed 0 bases, with 7 bases lying between them. The CDR3 covers 13 residues. CDR3 DNA sequence: TGCAGTGCTAGAGCAGGGAGCTCCTACGAGCAGTACGTC. Translated: CSARAGSSYEQYV.

The chain uses TRBV7-8 and TRBJ2-1; D is undetermined. The germline V gene has CDR1 SGHVS and CDR2 FQNEAQ. V was cut by 5 bases and J by 0 bases, with 11 bases left in between. The CDR3 is 15 residues long. Here the CDR3 reads CASSPPTSSYNEQFF. CDR3 in DNA: TGTGCCAGCAGCCCTCCAACGAGCTCCTACAATGAGCAGTTCTTC.